The 21 T cell receptor beta chains below come from one sample, sequenced in a study of T cell responses to AZD1222 COVID-19 vaccine. Repertoires were generated with immunoSEQ multiplex PCR, while TCRdb's copy carries only in-frame clones and drops some. This table has about 160,000 clones, approximately 92% appearing once. Specimen: peripheral blood, collected 28 days after the second AZD1222 dose. These receptors all come from an adult who received the AZD1222 COVID-19 vaccine.

The CDR3 spells CATSDPLTSIGTGELFF. The CDR3 DNA follows: TGTGCCACCAGTGATCCATTGACTAGCATCGGGACCGGGGAGCTGTTTTTT. V gene TRBV24-1 combines with J gene TRBJ2-2, with 7 bases that match TRBD2. This CDR3 has 17 amino acids. J was trimmed by 5 bases and V by 3 bases; bases with no gene match: 11. Germline V gives CDR1 KGHDR, CDR2 SFDVKD.

Only one count was recorded for this clone. The rearrangement uses TRBV4-1 and TRBJ1-2; TRBD1 matches 7 bases. The CDR3 totals 17 residues. After removal of 4 bases from V and 0 bases from J, the junction contained 11 bases not matched to a gene. Germline CDR1 MGHRA, CDR2 YSYEKL. The CDR3 loop reads CASSPINPGQSNYGYTF. The CDR3 coding sequence is TGCGCCAGCAGCCCTATCAACCCGGGACAGTCTAACTATGGCTACACCTTC.

V is TRBV30 and J is TRBJ2-2; TRBD1 is a possible D gene (5 bases). V lost 8 bases and J lost 4, with 8 bases in between. The CDR3 contains 11 residues. CDR1 GTSNPN and CDR2 SVGIG come from the germline V gene (reference sequence). CDR3 sequence: CAQGSTGELFF. The DNA of the CDR3 is TGTGCCCAGGGTAGCACCGGGGAGCTGTTTTTT. The full variable domain, with the rest looked up from reference TRBV30 and TRBJ2-2, is SQTIHQWPATLVQPVGSPLSLECTVEGTSNPNLYWYRQAAGRGLQLLFYSVGIGQISSEVPQNLSASRPQDRQFILSSKKLLLSDSGFYLCAQGSTGELFFGEGSRLTVL.

The rearrangement uses TRBV5-1 and TRBJ1-2; maybe TRBD1 (6 bases). The ends were cut back, 0 bases at V and 2 bases at J, with 17 bases in the middle. Germline V gives CDR1 SGHRS, CDR2 YFSETQ. The CDR3 loop spans 17 amino acids. The CDR3 is CASSLDRPHRENYGYTF. CDR3 nucleotide sequence: TGCGCCAGCAGCTTGGACCGACCTCACAGGGAAAACTATGGCTACACCTTC.

This clone was counted a single time. This sequence joins TRBV18 and TRBJ2-5; 7 bases are shared with TRBD1. After removal of 1 base from V and 5 bases from J, the junction contained 4 bases not matched to a gene. The CDR3 loop spans 14 amino acids. The germline gives CDR1 KGHSH, CDR2 LQKENI. CDR3 amino acids: CASSPRQGFETQYF. The CDR3 DNA follows: TGTGCCAGCTCACCACGACAGGGTTTCGAGACCCAGTACTTC.

The rearrangement links TRBV7-3 to TRBJ2-3; a possible D gene is TRBD2 (5 bases). Germline values: CDR1 SGHTA, CDR2 FQGTGA. The CDR3 has 15 residues. Trimming took 3 bases from V and 0 from J, leaving 10 bases between them. The CDR3: CASSLSSGSTDTQYF. The CDR3 nucleotides are TGTGCCAGCAGCTTGTCGAGCGGTAGCACAGATACGCAGTATTTT.

This clone was counted a few times. This chain's CDR3 is CASSEVKGPTIYF. In nucleotides, the CDR3 is TGTGCCAGCAGTGAAGTTAAAGGGCCCACCATATATTTT. The chain employs TRBV6-1 and TRBJ1-3; D ambiguous. V shed 1 base and J shed 9 bases, with 10 bases lying between them. The CDR3 covers 13 residues. The V gene's germline CDR1 is MNHNS and CDR2 SASEGT.

The chain couples TRBV19 to TRBJ1-5; 8 bases are shared with TRBD1. Germline trimming cut 5 bases from V and 4 bases from J; bases unmatched to any gene: 10. CDR3 size: 16 residues. CDR1 is LNHDA, CDR2 SQIVND, per germline (reference sequence). The CDR3 protein is CASSDIVTGENQPQHF. In DNA, the CDR3 is TGTGCCAGTAGTGATATTGTGACAGGGGAAAATCAGCCCCAGCATTTT.

V gene TRBV2 combines with J gene TRBJ2-3; 7 nucleotides agree with TRBD2. Germline CDR1 SNHLY, CDR2 FYNNEI. The ends lost 4 bases at V and 0 bases at J; junction bases unmatched: 1. This CDR3 has 14 amino acids. CDR3 sequence reads: CASSAGGSTDTQYF. The CDR3, as DNA: TGTGCCAGCAGTGCGGGAGGTAGCACAGATACGCAGTATTTT.

V and J are TRBV12-5 and TRBJ2-7; 9 nucleotides match TRBD2. This CDR3 spans 17 amino acids. J was trimmed by 2 bases and V by 0 bases; bases with no gene match: 8. Germline CDR1 is LGHNT and CDR2 is FRNRAP. The DNA of the CDR3 is TGTGCTAGTGGTTTGGTAGGGGCTAGCGGGGTACCCTACGAGCAGTACTTC. Its translation is CASGLVGASGVPYEQYF.

The V and J genes are TRBV6-5 and TRBJ2-5; D gene unclear. CDR3 length equals 14 residues. Per the germline V gene, CDR1 is MNHEY and CDR2 is SVGAGI. Trimming took off 0 bases at V and 3 bases at J, with 8 bases between the two ends. CDR3 DNA sequence: TGTGCCAGCAGTTACTCCTCACCTAAAGAGACCCAGTACTTC. Protein product: CASSYSSPKETQYF.

This chain connects TRBV10-3 to TRBJ2-3, with 14 bases that match TRBD2. The CDR3 extends over 15 amino acids. V dropped 7 bases and J dropped 4; count of bases not matched to a gene: 4. The germline CDR1 and CDR2 sequences are ENHRY and SYGVKD. The CDR3 loop is CAIMGTSGSADTQYF. In DNA form, the CDR3 reads TGTGCCATCATGGGGACTAGCGGGAGTGCAGATACGCAGTATTTT.

The chain employs TRBV12-3 or TRBV12-4 and TRBJ2-7; D gene ambiguous. The CDR3 runs 11 residues. With 2 bases removed from V and 4 bases from J, the gap between germline ends came to 3 bases. In DNA, the CDR3 is TGTGCCAGCAGTTTAATGTACGAGCAGTACTTC. It yields the protein CASSLMYEQYF.

The rearrangement uses TRBV10-3 and TRBJ2-6, with TRBD1 identical over 10 bases. Germline assignment: CDR1 ENHRY and CDR2 SYGVKD. Trimming removed 5 bases from V and 0 bases from J; junction bases left unmatched: 10. The CDR3 consists of 19 residues. As DNA, the CDR3 is TGTGCCATCAGTTCCTCCAAGGACAGGGGGGGCTCTGGGGCCAACGTCCTGACTTTC. This codes for CAISSSKDRGGSGANVLTF.

The rearrangement joins TRBV25-1 to TRBJ2-2; D may be TRBD2 (5 bases). This CDR3 is 16 amino acids long. Deletions cut 3 bases from V and 8 bases from J, with 19 bases between. The germline V gene encodes CDR1 MGHDK and CDR2 SYGVNS. The CDR3 nucleotides are TGTGCCAGCAGTGAGGCGCCGGGGTCTACCGATGGGGAGCTGTTTTTT. Translation: CASSEAPGSTDGELFF.

The rearrangement uses TRBV18 and TRBJ2-1, with 12 bases fitting TRBD2. Germline CDR1 is KGHSH and CDR2 is LQKENI. V was clipped by 4 bases and J by 0 bases; unmatched bases: 13. The CDR3 has 20 residues. DNA of the CDR3: TGTGCCAGCTCACACGTAAGGACTAGCGGGATCCCGCACTCCTACAATGAGCAGTTCTTC. Its protein is CASSHVRTSGIPHSYNEQFF.

The rearrangement links TRBV4-1 to TRBJ1-3, with a weak D call TRBD1 (6 bases). V shed 1 base and J shed 2 bases, with 15 bases lying between them. Germline V gives CDR1 MGHRA, CDR2 YSYEKL. This CDR3 comprises 17 residues. The CDR3 region has the DNA TGCGCCAGCAGCCAAGCCTTACAGGGATCGGCTGGAAACACCATATATTTT. Protein product: CASSQALQGSAGNTIYF.

This chain connects TRBV7-2 to TRBJ2-7; possible D gene TRBD2, 5 bases. The CDR3 sequence is 14 residues long. In germline, CDR1 is SGHTA, CDR2 FQGNSA. The germline V and J ends were trimmed by 7 bases and 7 bases, with 20 bases remaining between them. CDR3 amino acids: CASTPRVSHLEQYF. CDR3 in DNA: TGTGCCAGCACCCCGAGGGTTTCCCACCTAGAGCAGTACTTC.

The V call is TRBV18, the J call TRBJ2-1, with a possible D match to TRBD1 (5 bases). From germline, CDR1 is KGHSH and CDR2 LQKENI. Trimming left V 7 bases short and J 6 bases short, with 19 bases between. The CDR3 has 15 amino acids. The CDR3 bases are TGTGCCAGCTACGAGAGGACAAGCGTTGGCAATGAGCAGTTCTTC. It encodes CASYERTSVGNEQFF. Full variable domain (rest looked up from reference TRBV18 and TRBJ2-1): NAGVMQNPRHLVRRRGQEARLRCSPMKGHSHVYWYRQLPEEGLKFMVYLQKENIIDESGMPKERFSAEFPKEGPSILRIQQVVRGDSAAYFCASYERTSVGNEQFFGPGTRLTVL.

This sequence joins TRBV24-1 and TRBJ2-2, with D possibly TRBD2 on 6 matching bases. CDR1 and CDR2 from the germline V gene are KGHDR and SFDVKD. The CDR3 length is 14 residues. Trimming shortened V by 7 bases and J by 3 bases, and 11 bases separated the two germline ends. CDR3 nucleotide sequence: TGTGCCACCAGGGGCGGAGGGTACACCGGGGAGCTGTTTTTT. Its translation: CATRGGGYTGELFF.

The rearrangement links TRBV2 to TRBJ1-1, with 7 bases lining up with TRBD1. Germline V gene sequence: CDR1 SNHLY, CDR2 FYNNEI. The V segment lost 4 bases and the J segment 4 bases; nucleotides outside the gene matches: 3. The CDR3 length is 13 residues. The CDR3: CASSAGGTTEAFF. The CDR3 bases are TGTGCCAGCAGTGCAGGGGGGACCACTGAAGCTTTCTTT.